This T cell receptor (beta chain) was sequenced for a study of cytomegalovirus exposure and HLA in healthy donors. Primers: 60 Vbeta forward and 13 Jbeta reverse. Generated by immunoSEQ multiplex PCR, the TCRdb table keeps only in-frame clones and is missing some. The sample holds 150,000 to 200,000 clones; 65% to 80% are singletons and the top ten take 4.3%. Worth noting for this clone: The antigen remains undetermined.

Findings and caveats of the study: Most sequenced TCRs were rare (though some public TCRs occurred in many donors).

CDR1 SGHRS and CDR2 YFSETQ come from the germline V gene. The V gene lost 4 bases and the J gene lost 1 base, with 12 bases spanning the gap. The length of the CDR3 is 14 residues. The gene calls are TRBV5-1 and TRBJ2-7; D possibly corresponds to TRBD2 (6 bases). The source material was PBMCs. The clonotype originates from a middle-aged man in good health and CMV-seronegative. This chain's CDR3 is CASSRDGLSYEQYF. The CDR3 bases are TGCGCCAGCAGCCGAGACGGACTATCCTACGAGCAGTACTTC.